This entry features one TCR beta chain sequence. Its antigen is unknown. Base qualities are not at hand, and no much larger clone is one base apart. This sample is part of a study of blood T cell repertoires in COVID-19 (dated by TCRdb to between 2020 and 2021). Context from the whole study: Collaborator samples came from the United States, Italy and Spain and covered acute and convalescent phases of COVID-19. The material from the prospective study consisted of cDNA or gDNA derived from T cells, B-cell-depleted T cells, or PBMCs. The dataset comprised deeply sampled blood TCRbeta repertoires from subjects exposed to, actively infected with, or recovered from COVID-19. The repertoires were released in a freely available public database meant as a resource for research on the immune response to SARS-CoV-2. The samples were drawn from the first 160 participants of the ongoing ImmuneRACE study and from more than 1,000 subjects provided by 6 global collaborators. A de-identified subject ID, COVID-19 status, age in years and sex were almost always included in the sample metadata. Where HLA class I and class II types were available, the types were taken from metadata supplied by the sample provider, not from assay-based typing.

The immunoSEQ Assay, a bias-controlled multiplex PCR, was used to amplify TCRbeta CDR3 regions from genomic DNA. The authors' analysis ran thus. Nucleated cell counts per sample were estimated from amplification of reference gene primers within the assay. To quantify the absolute abundance of each unique TCRbeta CDR3 rearrangement, sequence reads were collapsed and filtered. For each sample, productive Simpson clonality was calculated as the square root of Simpson's diversity index over productive rearrangements. TCRdb limited this immuneACCESS table to in-frame rearrangements with V and J called. A share of clones is missing; checked studies link under half to unresolved V genes, and the rest is unexplained. V and J calls and clone size are given by that table; D and trimming were obtained from the DNA. This sample gives 90,000 to 150,000 clones in total; approximately 80% of them show up just once. Under 5% of the sample comes from the top ten.

Summary of the overall study and its limitations: The amount of clinical and demographic metadata varied by source and participant and was provided uncurated.

Via the germline V gene (reference sequence), CDR1 is SGHNT and CDR2 YYREEE. V lost 4 bases and J lost 2 bases, and the count of bases not matched to a germline gene is 4. The CDR3 runs 16 residues from the cysteine to the phenylalanine. CDR3 DNA is the only sequence kept; it has 48 bases, read in frame from the first base. Each collaborating institution followed its own protocols to collect whole blood in K2EDTA tubes. Collaborator samples were shipped for TCRbeta analysis as frozen whole blood, isolated PBMCs, or DNA extracted from either sample type. The chain was built from TRBV5-4 and TRBJ2-1; a stretch of 12 junction bases matches TRBD2. The TCR originated in a woman at least 80 years old with acute or convalescent COVID-19. Sequencing input: peripheral blood. DNA sequence: TGTGCCAGCAGCACCGGGACTAGCGGGCCCTACAATGAGCAGTTCTTC. This sequence encodes CASSTGTSGPYNEQFF.